Following are 27 T cell receptor beta chains from one sample sequenced in a study of blood T cell repertoires in COVID-19. TCRdb's copy holds only in-frame clones and misses some; the assay was immunoSEQ multiplex PCR. The table records 270,000 or so clones, roughly 89% of them present only once. The material sequenced was peripheral blood. These receptors were obtained from a woman between 25 and 40 years old with active or convalescent COVID-19.

J is TRBJ2-5 and V is TRBV5-6, with 13 bases identical to TRBD2. The germline gives CDR1 SGHDT, CDR2 YYEEEE. J was trimmed by 10 bases and V by 4 bases; bases with no gene match: 13. CDR3 length: 16 amino acids. The CDR3 nucleotides are TGTGCCAGCAGCAGGCCACTAGCGGGGGGGTATAATAACCAGTACTTC. Translated: CASSRPLAGGYNNQYF.

The chain combines TRBV5-8 with TRBJ1-2; TRBD1 might be the D (6 bases). V was clipped by 3 bases and J by 4 bases, with 16 bases between them. This CDR3 has 15 amino acids. Germline CDR1 is SGHTS and CDR2 is YDEGEE. The DNA of the CDR3 is TGTGCCAGCAGCTCCGGGACACGGGAGGGCTATGGCTACACCTTC. Encoded protein: CASSSGTREGYGYTF.

The V and J genes are TRBV5-1 and TRBJ1-5; D gene unclear. V was pared by 0 bases and J by 2 bases, with 9 bases between. Germline CDR1 reads SGHRS; CDR2 reads YFSETQ. This CDR3 comprises 15 residues. CDR3 coding DNA: TGCGCCAGCAGCTTGGATATGGCGGGCAATCAGCCCCAGCATTTT. It is translated as CASSLDMAGNQPQHF. The full variable domain, its missing parts supplied by reference TRBV5-1 and TRBJ1-5, is KAGVTQTPRYLIKTRGQQVTLSCSPISGHRSVSWYQQTPGQGLQFLFEYFSETQRNKGNFPGRFSGRQFSNSRSEMNVSTLELGDSALYLCASSLDMAGNQPQHFGDGTRLSIL.

As to this clone: The sample carries other DNA sequences with the same CDR3. The chain joins TRBV3-1 (or the pseudogene TRBV3-2) to TRBJ1-2; 8 bases line up with TRBD1. The CDR3 extends over 14 amino acids. CDR1 is LGHDT and CDR2 is YNNKEL in the germline V gene (reference sequence). The V gene end was trimmed by 1 base and the J gene end by 2 bases; junction bases not matched to a gene: 0. This chain's CDR3 is CASSQGTGNYGYTF. The CDR3 DNA reads TGTGCCAGCAGCCAAGGGACAGGGAACTATGGCTACACCTTC.

Worth noting for this clone: The conserved final phenylalanine or tryptophan is absent from the CDR3, which likely points to a read error. No DNA is shown, since the ends of the CDR3 on it are uncertain; the CDR3 is the one TCRdb lists. The chain has TRBV12-3 or TRBV12-4 and TRBJ2-3; TRBD2, the table's D call, lacks a check against the DNA. Inclusive of both ends, the CDR3 amounts to 12 amino acids. CDR3 region: CASSARRTSGSL.

In regard to this clone: A read error may produce the germline difference seen at one junction end. This chain joins TRBV7-2 and TRBJ1-3; D is unclear. This CDR3 is built from 15 residues. Per germline, CDR1 SGHTA and CDR2 FQGNSA. The CDR3 here is CASSPEAASRNTIYF. The DNA for the CDR3 is TGTGCCAGCAGCCCGGAGGCCGCCTCTAGAAACACCATATATTTT.

This clone was observed once. The CDR3, as DNA: TGCGCCAGCAGCTTTTCCCAGGAGAACACTGAAGCTTTCTTT. As protein: CASSFSQENTEAFF. This chain connects TRBV5-1 to TRBJ1-1; no definite D call. This CDR3 has 14 amino acids. Germline CDR1 reads SGHRS; CDR2 reads YFSETQ. V shed 2 bases and J shed 1 base, with 9 bases lying between them. Full variable domain (missing parts from reference TRBV5-1 and TRBJ1-1): KAGVTQTPRYLIKTRGQQVTLSCSPISGHRSVSWYQQTPGQGLQFLFEYFSETQRNKGNFPGRFSGRQFSNSRSEMNVSTLELGDSALYLCASSFSQENTEAFFGQGTRLTVV.

This sequence joins TRBV24-1 and TRBJ2-1, with D maybe TRBD1 (5 bases). The CDR3 has 13 residues. Germline loops: CDR1 KGHDR, CDR2 SFDVKD. The germline V and J ends were trimmed by 6 bases and 0 bases, with 5 bases remaining between them. For the CDR3, the DNA is TGTGCCACCAGTAGGGGCTCCTACAATGAGCAGTTCTTC. Translated, it gives CATSRGSYNEQFF.

CDR3 in amino acids: CASSAGGRSEQYF. CDR3 DNA: TGTGCCAGCTCAGCGGGGGGGCGAAGCGAGCAGTACTTC. The chain carries TRBV6-5 and TRBJ2-7, with 10 bases aligning to TRBD2. Germline assignment: CDR1 MNHEY and CDR2 SVGAGI. V was clipped by 8 bases and J by 6 bases; unmatched bases: 7. The CDR3 spans 13 residues.

The chain uses TRBV15 and TRBJ1-1, with 7 bases lining up with TRBD1. V trimming: 3 bases; J trimming: 6 bases; junction bases outside the gene matches: 7. This CDR3 is built from 14 residues. CDR1 LNHNV and CDR2 YYDKDF come from the germline V gene (reference sequence). The CDR3 loop reads CATSRSRGLAEAFF. The CDR3 DNA is TGTGCCACCAGCAGGTCCAGGGGGTTGGCTGAAGCTTTCTTT.

The V call is TRBV11-3, the J call TRBJ2-2; 14 bases line up with TRBD2. Trimming at V came to 2 bases and at J to 8 bases, leaving 10 bases not matched to a gene. This CDR3 contains 18 residues. Germline V gives CDR1 SGHNT, CDR2 YENEEA. The DNA of the CDR3 is TGTGCCAGCAGCTTATCGACCCCGGGACTAGCGGGGGTGGGGGAGCTGTTTTTT. Protein sequence: CASSLSTPGLAGVGELFF.

The V and J genes are TRBV5-5 and TRBJ1-5; D gene ambiguous. Germline V lookup: CDR1 SGHKS, CDR2 YYEKEE (reference sequence). The CDR3 has 16 residues. V gave up 0 bases and J gave up 0 bases, with 10 bases separating them. CDR3 in amino acids: CASSLGLLYSNQPQHF. CDR3 coding DNA: TGTGCCAGCAGCTTGGGGCTCCTGTATAGCAATCAGCCCCAGCATTTT.

This clone was seen only a few times. The chain employs TRBV7-9 and TRBJ2-5; TRBD2 agrees at 8 bases. CDR3 length: 16 residues. The V gene end was trimmed by 5 bases and the J gene end by 2 bases; junction bases not matched to a gene: 10. CDR1 and CDR2 from the germline V gene are SEHNR and FQNEAQ (reference sequence). The CDR3 bases are TGTGCCAGCAGCCTCAAGCGGGGGACCTCTCAAGAGACCCAGTACTTC. It yields the protein CASSLKRGTSQETQYF. The full variable domain, in which reference TRBV7-9 and TRBJ2-5 provide the parts outside the CDR3, is DTGVSQNPRHKITKRGQNVTFRCDPISEHNRLYWYRQTLGQGPEFLTYFQNEAQLEKSRLLSDRFSAERPKGSFSTLEIQRTEQGDSAMYLCASSLKRGTSQETQYFGPGTRLLVL.

CDR3 protein: CASSFKDRDISGYTF. The CDR3 DNA is TGTGCCAGCAGCTTTAAGGACAGGGATATTTCTGGCTACACCTTC. The chain joins TRBV13 to TRBJ1-2, with 8 bases identical to TRBD1. The ends lost 3 bases at V and 7 bases at J; junction bases unmatched: 10. The CDR3 runs to 15 residues. From germline, CDR1 is PRHDT and CDR2 FYEKMQ (reference sequence).

Only a few counts were recorded for this clone. This rearrangement joins TRBV5-6 to TRBJ1-3, with TRBD1 matching 8 bases. With V trimmed by 5 bases and J by 2 bases, 12 bases remained unmatched. The CDR3 length is 17 residues. From germline, CDR1 is SGHDT and CDR2 YYEEEE. As DNA, the CDR3 is TGTGCCAGCAGGCCAGGACAGGGAGGGTTAGCTGGAAACACCATATATTTT. This translates into CASRPGQGGLAGNTIYF.

This clone was recorded only once. This rearrangement joins TRBV7-2 to TRBJ2-3; D is uncertain. The V end lost 4 bases, the J end lost 0 bases, and 8 bases lay between the germline ends. Germline values: CDR1 SGHTA, CDR2 FQGNSA. This CDR3 spans 14 amino acids. CDR3 nucleotide sequence: TGTGCCAGCAGCTGGGCCTTGAGCACAGATACGCAGTATTTT. The encoded protein is CASSWALSTDTQYF. Based on the CDR3 plus reference TRBV7-2 and TRBJ2-3, the full variable domain is GAGVSQSPSNKVTEKGKDVELRCDPISGHTALYWYRQSLGQGLEFLIYFQGNSAPDKSGLPSDRFSAERTGGSVSTLTIQRTQQEDSAVYLCASSWALSTDTQYFGPGTRLTVL.

CDR3 residues: CASSRDRGETQYF. CDR3 nucleotides: TGTGCCAGCAGCCGGGACAGGGGAGAGACCCAGTACTTC. The rearrangement links TRBV5-8 to TRBJ2-5; 10 bases map to TRBD1. Germline loops: CDR1 SGHTS, CDR2 YDEGEE. The V gene end was trimmed by 4 bases and the J gene end by 4 bases; junction bases not matched to a gene: 1. This CDR3 has 13 residues.

The V call is TRBV7-2, the J call TRBJ2-3, with 9 bases aligning to TRBD2. This CDR3 is 16 amino acids long. Germline lookup yields CDR1 SGHTA and CDR2 FQGNSA. V gave up 7 bases and J gave up 4 bases; unmatched junction bases: 12. The CDR3 bases are TGTGCCAGCAACCCGCTAGCGGGGCCCCGGGCAGATACGCAGTATTTT. It specifies CASNPLAGPRADTQYF.

This chain joins TRBV5-1 and TRBJ2-2; 7 positions agree with TRBD2. The V segment lost 0 bases and the J segment 1 base; nucleotides outside the gene matches: 6. The CDR3 sequence is 17 residues long. Germline CDR1 SGHRS, CDR2 YFSETQ. In nucleotides, the CDR3 is TGCGCCAGCAGCTTGGCCACTCTAGCGGAGAACACCGGGGAGCTGTTTTTT. Amino acid sequence: CASSLATLAENTGELFF.

CDR3 nucleotide sequence: TGCGCCAGCAGCTTACAATCAGGGTACGGGCTGTTTTTT. This sequence encodes CASSLQSGYGLFF. The chain joins TRBV5-1 to TRBJ2-2; tentative D call: TRBD1 (5 bases). The CDR3 length is 13 residues. Per germline, CDR1 SGHRS and CDR2 YFSETQ. V was pared by 2 bases and J by 13 bases, with 15 bases between. The full variable domain, with the rest looked up from reference TRBV5-1 and TRBJ2-2, is KAGVTQTPRYLIKTRGQQVTLSCSPISGHRSVSWYQQTPGQGLQFLFEYFSETQRNKGNFPGRFSGRQFSNSRSEMNVSTLELGDSALYLCASSLQSGYGLFFGEGSRLTVL.

The chain uses TRBV5-1 and TRBJ2-3; 8 bases map to TRBD2. CDR1 is SGHRS and CDR2 is YFSETQ in the germline V gene. After removal of 3 bases from V and 3 bases from J, the junction contained 6 bases not matched to a gene. The CDR3 consists of 15 residues. CDR3 sequence: CASSSGTSTTDTQYF. The CDR3 DNA is TGCGCCAGCAGCTCGGGGACTAGTACGACAGATACGCAGTATTTT.

The V gene is TRBV7-8, the J gene TRBJ1-3; D is unresolved. The CDR3 sequence is 15 residues long. V gave up 2 bases and J gave up 0 bases, with 8 bases separating them. CDR1 SGHVS and CDR2 FQNEAQ come from the germline V gene. CDR3 coding DNA: TGTGCCAGCAGCTTAACTTTGGTCTCTGGAAACACCATATATTTT. This codes for CASSLTLVSGNTIYF.

V is TRBV4-2 and J is TRBJ2-2; D uncertain. This CDR3 has 16 residues. The V gene's germline CDR1 is LGHNA and CDR2 YNFKEQ. Trimming cost V 0 bases and J 1 base, with 9 bases left between them. CDR3: CASSQEPLVNTGELFF. The CDR3 nucleotides read TGTGCCAGCAGCCAAGAGCCCCTAGTGAACACCGGGGAGCTGTTTTTT.

This clone was counted only a few times. The rearrangement joins TRBV27 to TRBJ1-6, with TRBD1 matching 11 bases. Germline CDR1 MNHEY, CDR2 SMNVEV (reference sequence). The CDR3 length is 16 residues. V lost 6 bases to trimming and J lost 9 bases; unmatched junction nucleotides: 10. In nucleotides, the CDR3 is TGTGCCAGCAGCCTAATCATGGGGACAGGGGGTTCACCCCTCCACTTT. Protein: CASSLIMGTGGSPLHF.

As DNA, the CDR3 is TGTGCCAGCAGTGACAGGGGTAGGAGCACTGAAGCTTTCTTT. It translates to CASSDRGRSTEAFF. The chain is built from TRBV28 and TRBJ1-1; 8 bases map to TRBD1. The germline CDR1 and CDR2 sequences are MDHEN and SYDVKM. V lost 5 bases and J lost 4; bases outside the gene matches: 6. The length of the CDR3 is 14 residues.

The chain combines TRBV6-2 or TRBV6-3 with TRBJ2-7, with D possibly being TRBD1 or TRBD2 (10 bases each). CDR1 and CDR2 (germline): MNHEY, SVGEGT. The CDR3 contains 19 residues. V was shortened by 2 bases and J by 3 bases, with 26 bases between the two germline ends. The CDR3 DNA reads as TGTGCCAGCAGTTACCACGACAGGGGGCCGCTAGCGGGGGACTACGAGCAGTACTTC. Translating it yields CASSYHDRGPLAGDYEQYF.

V gene TRBV9 combines with J gene TRBJ2-6; D is perhaps TRBD2 (5 bases). V lost 5 bases and J 11 bases, leaving 11 bases between the germline ends. Germline V gene sequence: CDR1 SGDLS, CDR2 YYNGEE. The CDR3 totals 12 residues. For the CDR3, the DNA is TGTGCCAGCAGTCGGACGGAGGACGTCCTGACTTTC. Its protein is CASSRTEDVLTF.